This is a list of T cell receptor beta chains from one sample in a study of Ad26.COV2.S vaccination and SARS-CoV-2 variants. Produced via immunoSEQ multiplex PCR; TCRdb's table is partial and in-frame only. The data contain around 300,000 clones, about 90% of them seen just once; the ten biggest clones take up 5.5%. The specimen comprised peripheral blood, sampled in a trial of Ad26.COV2.S vaccine versus placebo. Receptors originate from a person between 18 and 65 years old who received the Ad26.COV2.S COVID-19 vaccine or a placebo. Both conserved end residues are trimmed from each CDR3.

v_call,j_call,cdr3_aa
TRBV4-3,TRBJ2-1,ASSHTGTSGGSYNEQF
TRBV9,TRBJ2-1,ASSLLAGYEQF
TRBV11-2,TRBJ1-4,ASSATGTGGEKLF
TRBV7-8,TRBJ1-1,ASSLDPGTVYTEAF
TRBV6-5,TRBJ1-4,ASSRMGTGVEKLF
TRBV4-3,TRBJ1-1,ASSQEGAVAF
TRBV6-2/TRBV6-3,TRBJ1-2,ASSSGDGPDGYT
TRBV15,TRBJ2-2,ATSSGLPWRGNTGELF
TRBV10-1,TRBJ2-3,ASSGWQSTDTQY
TRBV19,TRBJ1-5,ASSTKGNQPQH
TRBV14,TRBJ2-1,ASSQESGLAGGYNEQF
TRBV12-5,TRBJ1-1,ASDFGLSSSEAF
TRBV11-2,TRBJ2-3,ASSLTRQGTDTQY
TRBV19,TRBJ2-3,ASSIEGAVGLAGRDTQY
TRBV28,TRBJ1-1,ASSRPRTATEAF
TRBV27,TRBJ1-1,ASSLLVRGQGRGERMQVTEAF
TRBV15,TRBJ2-7,ATSWSSEAYEQY
TRBV9,TRBJ2-1,ASSASGLAGGYNEQF
TRBV5-8,TRBJ1-4,ASSHDWVDGLF
TRBV27,TRBJ1-2,ASSLAGASKGYT
TRBV7-9,TRBJ1-2,ASSLETSNYGYT
TRBV7-2,TRBJ1-2,ASSLALLGQGTHGYT
TRBV2,TRBJ2-1,ASLTMTSGQRTF
TRBV5-5,TRBJ1-5,ASSLSRDRSNQPQH
TRBV11-2,TRBJ2-2,ASSLRAANIVAGELF
TRBV7-6,TRBJ1-1,ASSLAGEWAF
TRBV11-2,TRBJ2-3,ASEIGGAPITDTQY